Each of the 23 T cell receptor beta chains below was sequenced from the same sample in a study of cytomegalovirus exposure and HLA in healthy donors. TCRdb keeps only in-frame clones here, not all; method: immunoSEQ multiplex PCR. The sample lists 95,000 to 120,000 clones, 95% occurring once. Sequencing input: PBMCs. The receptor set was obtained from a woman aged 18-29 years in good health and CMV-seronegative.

This CDR3 reads CASSVEAGVGTEAFF. The CDR3 DNA reads as TGTGCCAGCAGCGTAGAGGCGGGGGTCGGAACTGAAGCTTTCTTT. The chain joins TRBV9 to TRBJ1-1; D is perhaps TRBD1 (5 bases). The germline V and J ends were trimmed by 0 bases and 5 bases, with 14 bases remaining between them. Per the germline V gene, CDR1 is SGDLS and CDR2 is YYNGEE. This CDR3 is 15 amino acids long.

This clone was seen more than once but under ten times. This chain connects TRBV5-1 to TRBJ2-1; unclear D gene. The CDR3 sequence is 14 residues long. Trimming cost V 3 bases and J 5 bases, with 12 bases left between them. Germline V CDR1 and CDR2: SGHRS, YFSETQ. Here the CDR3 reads CASSYHLGDNEQFF. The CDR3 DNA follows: TGCGCCAGCAGCTACCACCTAGGCGACAATGAGCAGTTCTTC.

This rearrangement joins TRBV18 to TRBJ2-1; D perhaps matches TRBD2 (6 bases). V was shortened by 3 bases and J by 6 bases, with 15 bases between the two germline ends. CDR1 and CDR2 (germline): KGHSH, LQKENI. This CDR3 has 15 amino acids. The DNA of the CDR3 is TGTGCCAGCTCACCGCCCTGGAGGGAAGGCAATGAGCAGTTCTTC. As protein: CASSPPWREGNEQFF.

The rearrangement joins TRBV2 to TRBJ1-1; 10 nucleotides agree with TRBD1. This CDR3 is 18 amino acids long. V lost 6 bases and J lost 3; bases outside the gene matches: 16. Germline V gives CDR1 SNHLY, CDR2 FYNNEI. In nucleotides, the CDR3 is TGTGCCAGCAGCCGGAACAATCTCGCCGGGACAGGGGACACTGAAGCTTTCTTT. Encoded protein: CASSRNNLAGTGDTEAFF.

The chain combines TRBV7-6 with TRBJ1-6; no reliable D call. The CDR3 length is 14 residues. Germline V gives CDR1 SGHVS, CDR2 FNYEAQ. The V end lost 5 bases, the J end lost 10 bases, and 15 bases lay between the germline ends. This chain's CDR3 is CASSETPTESPLHF. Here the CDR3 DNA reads TGTGCCAGCAGCGAGACACCAACCGAGTCACCCCTCCACTTT.

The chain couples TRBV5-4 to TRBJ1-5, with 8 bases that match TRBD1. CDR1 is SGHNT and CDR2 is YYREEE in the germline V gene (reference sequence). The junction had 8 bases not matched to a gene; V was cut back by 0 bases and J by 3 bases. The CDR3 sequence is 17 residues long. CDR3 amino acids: CASSLGPGQGLNQPQHF. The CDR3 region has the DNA TGTGCCAGCAGCTTGGGTCCCGGACAGGGTCTCAATCAGCCCCAGCATTTT.

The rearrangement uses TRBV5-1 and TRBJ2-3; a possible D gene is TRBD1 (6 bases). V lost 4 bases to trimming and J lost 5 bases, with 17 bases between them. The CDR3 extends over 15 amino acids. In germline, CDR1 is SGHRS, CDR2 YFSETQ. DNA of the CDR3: TGCGCCAGCAGCCCTATACAGGGATGGATAGATACGCAGTATTTT. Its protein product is CASSPIQGWIDTQYF. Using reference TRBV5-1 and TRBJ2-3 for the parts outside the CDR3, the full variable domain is KAGVTQTPRYLIKTRGQQVTLSCSPISGHRSVSWYQQTPGQGLQFLFEYFSETQRNKGNFPGRFSGRQFSNSRSEMNVSTLELGDSALYLCASSPIQGWIDTQYFGPGTRLTVL.

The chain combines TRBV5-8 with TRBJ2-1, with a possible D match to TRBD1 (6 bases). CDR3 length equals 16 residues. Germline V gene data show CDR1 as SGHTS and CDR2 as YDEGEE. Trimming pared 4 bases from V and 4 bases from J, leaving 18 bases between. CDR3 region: CASSITGSLVYNEQFF. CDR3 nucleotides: TGTGCCAGCAGCATCACAGGGTCCCTGGTGTACAATGAGCAGTTCTTC.

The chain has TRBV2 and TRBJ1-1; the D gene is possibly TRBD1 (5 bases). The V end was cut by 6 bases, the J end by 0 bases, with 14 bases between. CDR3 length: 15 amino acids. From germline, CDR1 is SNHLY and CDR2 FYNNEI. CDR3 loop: CASRGGRIMNTEAFF. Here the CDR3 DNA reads TGTGCCAGCAGGGGGGGTAGGATTATGAACACTGAAGCTTTCTTT. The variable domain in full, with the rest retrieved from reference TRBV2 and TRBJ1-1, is EPEVTQTPSHQVTQMGQEVILRCVPISNHLYFYWYRQILGQKVEFLVSFYNNEISEKSEIFDDQFSVERPDGSNFTLKIRSTKLEDSAMYFCASRGGRIMNTEAFFGQGTRLTVV.

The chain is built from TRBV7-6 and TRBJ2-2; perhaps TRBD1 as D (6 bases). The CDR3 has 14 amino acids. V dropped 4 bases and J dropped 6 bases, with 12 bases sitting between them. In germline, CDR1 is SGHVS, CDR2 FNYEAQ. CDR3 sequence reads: CASSSIQGSGELFF. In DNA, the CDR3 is TGTGCCAGCAGCTCGATACAGGGTTCCGGGGAGCTGTTTTTT.

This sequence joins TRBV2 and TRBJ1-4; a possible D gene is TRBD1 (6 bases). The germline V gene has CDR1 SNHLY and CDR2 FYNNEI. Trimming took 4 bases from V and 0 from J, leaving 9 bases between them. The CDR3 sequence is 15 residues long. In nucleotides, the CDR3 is TGTGCCAGCAGTGGACGGACAGCAACTAATGAAAAACTGTTTTTT. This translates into CASSGRTATNEKLFF.

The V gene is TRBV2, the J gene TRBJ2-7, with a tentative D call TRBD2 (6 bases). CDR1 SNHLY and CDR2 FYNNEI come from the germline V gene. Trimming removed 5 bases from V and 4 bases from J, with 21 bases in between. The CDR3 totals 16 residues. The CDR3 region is CASSSSGETNPYEQYF. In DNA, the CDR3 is TGTGCCAGCAGTAGTAGCGGAGAGACTAACCCTTACGAGCAGTACTTC.

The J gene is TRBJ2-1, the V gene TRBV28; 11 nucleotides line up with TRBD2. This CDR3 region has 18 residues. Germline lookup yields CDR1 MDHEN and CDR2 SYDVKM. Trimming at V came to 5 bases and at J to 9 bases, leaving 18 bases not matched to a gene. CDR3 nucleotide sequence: TGTGCCAGCAGTCCATACCCGGATAGCGGGGGGGCCCGGGCTGAGCAGTTCTTC. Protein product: CASSPYPDSGGARAEQFF.

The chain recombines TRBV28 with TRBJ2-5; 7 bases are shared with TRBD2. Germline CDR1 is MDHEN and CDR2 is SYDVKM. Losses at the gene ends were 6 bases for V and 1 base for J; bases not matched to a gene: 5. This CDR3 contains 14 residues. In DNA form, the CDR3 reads TGTGCCAGCAGACCTAGGACTAGCCAAGAGACCCAGTACTTC. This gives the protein CASRPRTSQETQYF.

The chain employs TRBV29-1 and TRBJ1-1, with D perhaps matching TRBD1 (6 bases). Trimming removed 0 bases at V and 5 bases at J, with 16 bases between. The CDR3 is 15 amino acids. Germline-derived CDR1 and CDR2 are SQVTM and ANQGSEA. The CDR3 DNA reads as TGCAGCGTTGAAGATCATGCGGGGGCGAAGACTGAAGCTTTCTTT. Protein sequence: CSVEDHAGAKTEAFF.

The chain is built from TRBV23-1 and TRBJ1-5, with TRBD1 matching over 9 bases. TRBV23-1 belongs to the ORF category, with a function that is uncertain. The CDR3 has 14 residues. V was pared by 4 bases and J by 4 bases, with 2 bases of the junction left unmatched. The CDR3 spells CASSPGQGNQPQHF. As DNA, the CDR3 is TGCGCCAGCAGTCCGGGACAGGGAAATCAGCCCCAGCATTTT.

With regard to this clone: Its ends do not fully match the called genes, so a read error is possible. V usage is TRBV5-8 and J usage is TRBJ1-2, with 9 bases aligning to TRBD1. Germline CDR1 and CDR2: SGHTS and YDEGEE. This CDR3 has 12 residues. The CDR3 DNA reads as TGTGCCAGCAACATCCGGGACAGGGCGCTATACTTC. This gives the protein CASNIRDRALYF.

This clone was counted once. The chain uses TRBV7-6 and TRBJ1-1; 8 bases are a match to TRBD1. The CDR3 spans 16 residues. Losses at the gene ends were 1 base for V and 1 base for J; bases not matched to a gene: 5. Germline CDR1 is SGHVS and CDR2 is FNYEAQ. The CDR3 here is CASSLGPGTGNTEAFF. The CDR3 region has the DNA TGTGCCAGCAGCTTAGGTCCCGGGACAGGGAACACTGAAGCTTTCTTT.

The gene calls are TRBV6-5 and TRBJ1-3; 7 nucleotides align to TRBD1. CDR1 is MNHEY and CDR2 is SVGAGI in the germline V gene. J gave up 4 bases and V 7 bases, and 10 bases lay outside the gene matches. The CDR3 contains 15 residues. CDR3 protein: CASTKTGLGGNTIYF. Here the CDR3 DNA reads TGTGCCAGCACTAAGACAGGGCTCGGAGGAAACACCATATATTTT.

Here the CDR3 reads CASSLSGQGAGSPLHF. Here the CDR3 DNA reads TGTGCCAGCAGTTTATCGGGACAGGGGGCGGGATCACCCCTCCACTTT. The chain couples TRBV27 to TRBJ1-6; TRBD1 matches 12 bases. Germline CDR1 and CDR2: MNHEY and SMNVEV (reference sequence). The CDR3 totals 16 residues. The V segment lost 0 bases and the J segment 10 bases; nucleotides outside the gene matches: 4.

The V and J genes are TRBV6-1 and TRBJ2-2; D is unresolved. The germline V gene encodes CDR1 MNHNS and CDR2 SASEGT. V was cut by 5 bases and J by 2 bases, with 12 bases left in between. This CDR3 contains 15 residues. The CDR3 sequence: CASSQRSGNTGELFF. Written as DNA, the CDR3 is TGTGCCAGCAGTCAACGGTCAGGAAACACCGGGGAGCTGTTTTTT.

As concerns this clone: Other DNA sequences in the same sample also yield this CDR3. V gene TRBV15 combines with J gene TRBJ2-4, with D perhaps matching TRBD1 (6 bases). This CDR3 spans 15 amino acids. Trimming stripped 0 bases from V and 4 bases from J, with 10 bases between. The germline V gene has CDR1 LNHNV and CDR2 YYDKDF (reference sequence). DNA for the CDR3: TGTGCCACCAGCAGAGACCGGGACAATAAAAACATTCAGTACTTC. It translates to CATSRDRDNKNIQYF.

The CDR3 reads CASSRLAPDTQYF. The CDR3 bases are TGTGCCAGCAGCCGACTAGCCCCAGATACGCAGTATTTT. The rearrangement links TRBV28 to TRBJ2-3; the match to TRBD2 covers 7 bases. The length of the CDR3 is 13 residues. Germline CDR1 is MDHEN and CDR2 is SYDVKM. V shed 6 bases and J 4 bases; nucleotides not matched to a gene: 4.